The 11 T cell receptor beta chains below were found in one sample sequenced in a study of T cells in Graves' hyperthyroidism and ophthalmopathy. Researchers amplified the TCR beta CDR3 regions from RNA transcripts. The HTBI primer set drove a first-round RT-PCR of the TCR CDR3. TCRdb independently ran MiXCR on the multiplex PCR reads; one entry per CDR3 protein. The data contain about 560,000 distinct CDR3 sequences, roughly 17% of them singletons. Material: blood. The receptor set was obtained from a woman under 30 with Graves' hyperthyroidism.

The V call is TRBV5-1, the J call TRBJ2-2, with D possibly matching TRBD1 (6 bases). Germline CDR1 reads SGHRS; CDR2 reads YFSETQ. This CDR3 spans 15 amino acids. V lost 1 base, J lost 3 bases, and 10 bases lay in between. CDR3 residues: CASSLNRVDTGELFF. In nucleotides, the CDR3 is TGCGCCAGCAGCTTGAACAGGGTGGACACCGGGGAGCTGTTTTTT.

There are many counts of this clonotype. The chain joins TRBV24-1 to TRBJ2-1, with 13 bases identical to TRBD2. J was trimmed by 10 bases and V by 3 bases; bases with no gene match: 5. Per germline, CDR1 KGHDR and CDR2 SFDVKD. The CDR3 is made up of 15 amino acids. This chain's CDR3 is CATSDRGTSGKEQFF. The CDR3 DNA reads TGTGCCACCAGTGATCGCGGGACTAGCGGGAAAGAGCAGTTCTTC.

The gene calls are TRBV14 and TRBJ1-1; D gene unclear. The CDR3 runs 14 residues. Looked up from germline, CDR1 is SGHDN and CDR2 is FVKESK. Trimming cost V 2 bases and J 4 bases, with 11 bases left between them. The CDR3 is CASSQMGILTEAFF. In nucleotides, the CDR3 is TGTGCCAGCAGCCAAATGGGGATCCTCACTGAAGCTTTCTTT.

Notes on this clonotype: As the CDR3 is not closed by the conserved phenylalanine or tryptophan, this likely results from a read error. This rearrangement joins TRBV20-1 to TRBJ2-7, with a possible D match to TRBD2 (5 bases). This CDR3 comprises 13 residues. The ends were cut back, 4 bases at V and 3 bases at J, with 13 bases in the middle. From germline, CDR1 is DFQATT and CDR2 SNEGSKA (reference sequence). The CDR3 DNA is TGCAGTGCTATGGACGGGATAAGCTACGAGCAGTACTCC. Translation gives CSAMDGISYEQYS.

CDR3 nucleotides: TGTGCCAGCAGCCCCCGCCGAGGGGCCCCAGCTAACTATGGCTACACCTTC. It specifies CASSPRRGAPANYGYTF. The chain joins TRBV7-2 to TRBJ1-2, with D possibly matching TRBD1 (5 bases). Looked up from germline, CDR1 is SGHTA and CDR2 is FQGNSA. V lost 5 bases, J lost 0 bases, and 19 bases lay in between. This CDR3 is 17 amino acids long.

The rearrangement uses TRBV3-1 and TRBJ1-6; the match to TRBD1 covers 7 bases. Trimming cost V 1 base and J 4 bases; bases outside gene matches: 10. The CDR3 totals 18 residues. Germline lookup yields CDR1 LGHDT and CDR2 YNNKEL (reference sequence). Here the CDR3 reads CASSQGIRPGQYNSPLHF. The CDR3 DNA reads TGTGCCAGCAGCCAAGGGATACGACCGGGACAGTATAATTCACCCCTCCACTTT.

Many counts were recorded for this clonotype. CDR3 bases: TGCAGTGCTAGTCGGCTAGCGGGGGGGCAAGGAGATACGCAGTATTTT. Translated, it gives CSASRLAGGQGDTQYF. This chain links TRBV20-1 with TRBJ2-3, with 12 nucleotides matching TRBD2. The CDR3 contains 16 residues. The V gene end was trimmed by 3 bases and the J gene end by 5 bases; junction bases not matched to a gene: 9. Germline CDR1 DFQATT, CDR2 SNEGSKA (reference sequence).

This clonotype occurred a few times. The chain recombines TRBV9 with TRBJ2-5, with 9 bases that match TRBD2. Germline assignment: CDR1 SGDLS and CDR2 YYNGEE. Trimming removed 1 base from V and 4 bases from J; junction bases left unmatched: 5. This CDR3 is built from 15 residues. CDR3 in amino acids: CASSVRLAAGETQYF. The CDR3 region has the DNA TGTGCCAGCAGCGTAAGACTAGCGGCGGGAGAGACCCAGTACTTC.

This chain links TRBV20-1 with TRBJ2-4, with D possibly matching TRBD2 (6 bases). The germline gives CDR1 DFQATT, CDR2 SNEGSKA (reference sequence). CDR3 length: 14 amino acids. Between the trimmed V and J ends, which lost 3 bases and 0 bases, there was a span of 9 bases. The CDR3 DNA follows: TGCAGTGCTAGCCGGGGAGGAGCCAAAAACATTCAGTACTTC. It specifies CSASRGGAKNIQYF.

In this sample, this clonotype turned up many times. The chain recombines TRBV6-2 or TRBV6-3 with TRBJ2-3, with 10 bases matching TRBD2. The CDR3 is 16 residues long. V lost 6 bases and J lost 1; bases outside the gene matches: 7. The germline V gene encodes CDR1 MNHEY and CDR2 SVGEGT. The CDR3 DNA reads TGTGCCAGCAGCAAGTGGGGGACTAGCGGCACAGATACGCAGTATTTT. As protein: CASSKWGTSGTDTQYF.

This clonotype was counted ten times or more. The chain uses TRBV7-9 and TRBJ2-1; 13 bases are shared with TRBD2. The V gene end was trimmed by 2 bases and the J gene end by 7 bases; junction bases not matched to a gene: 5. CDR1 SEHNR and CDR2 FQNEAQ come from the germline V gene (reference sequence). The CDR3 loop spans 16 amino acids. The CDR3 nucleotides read TGTGCCAGCAGCTTACCGGGACTAGCGGGAATGAATGAGCAGTTCTTC. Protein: CASSLPGLAGMNEQFF.